This T cell receptor (beta chain) was observed in a study of CD4 and CD8 cells across lung adenocarcinoma regions. This clonotype was detected many times. CDR3 size: 13 residues. Trimming cost V 3 bases and J 9 bases, with 12 bases left between them. Germline CDR1 and CDR2: SGHDN and FVKESK. Samples came from patients with localized non-small cell lung adenocarcinoma. MiXCR, applied by TCRdb to the PCR reads, yields one record per CDR3 protein. The data contain over 15,000 distinct CDR3 sequences, 50% of them seen just once; the ten biggest clones take up around 36%. Sequencing used CD8+ T cells from the margin of a lung tumor. The gene calls are TRBV14 and TRBJ2-1, with unresolved D. The sequence was collected from a male donor with lung adenocarcinoma. The CD4 and CD8 labels of this study may be unreliable. CDR3 DNA: TGTGCCAGCAGCCAGGTGCTACGAGGTGAGCAGTTCTTC. The encoded protein is CASSQVLRGEQFF.